What follows describes a single T cell receptor (beta chain). This clonotype was recorded at least ten times. This clone's antigen is unknown. One base away there is no much larger clone; base qualities are not given. These data come from a study of CD8+CD57+ T cells in acquired aplastic anemia (dated by TCRdb to the late 2010s). Background on the whole study: Extracted DNA from sorted CD4+ and CD8+ cells averaged approximately 3 ug, ranging from about 0.19 to 30 ug. CD8+CD57+ expansion was defined as frequency above the mean frequency observed in healthy subjects.

Expansion of CD8+CD57+ cells had been shown by flow cytometry in the patients chosen for sequencing. All patients had severe acquired aplastic anemia diagnosed by International Study of Aplastic Anemia and Agranulocytosis and Camitta criteria. At the time blood was sampled, none of the patients had received any therapy. In this study, sorted CD4+ and CD8+ T cells from the blood of healthy subjects and of severe aplastic anemia patients had their TCR repertoires deep-sequenced. In the USA, patient enrollment took place under clinicaltrials.gov protocols 00001620, 01623167, 00001397, 00071045, 00081523 and 00961064. Ficoll-Paque density gradient centrifugation was used to isolate peripheral blood mononuclear cells. CD4+ and CD8+ T cells were sorted by FACS or magnetic beads before DNA extraction. Profiling of TCR beta VDJ combinations and CDR3 sequences used genomic DNA as the template. An Illumina HiSeq 2000 was used for TCR repertoire sequencing. Processing in the source paper ran as follows. TRBV/TRBJ rearrangement plots, CDR3 size and DJ length profiles, and Simpson's diversity index were used to assess repertoires. The most abundant DNA sequence in the deep sequencing data was defined as the immunodominant clone. CDR3 amino acid sequences were screened for sharing across subjects and compared with published repertoires and the VDJdb database. In-frame beta chains were kept once TCRdb had trimmed the public reads at Q25 with fastp and called clones with MiXCR. Identical CDR3 proteins give one entry, which carries the most common genes and DNA. The V and J calls here are based on TCRdb, not the publication. The sample table holds about 120,000 distinct CDR3 sequences, of which roughly 55% were seen once. The ten most abundant clones make up roughly 32% of the sample.

Overall study results and their limits: Patients and healthy controls showed no significant difference in CD8+ Simpson's diversity (P=0.060). Around 27 CD8+ CDR3 sequences were found to be shared between patients and controls, but these sequences appeared to be highly expressed in patients and within the immunodominant clones of the patients.

The germline V gene encodes CDR1 KGHDR and CDR2 SFDVKD. V is reduced by 0 bases and J by 0 bases, leaving a spacing of 9 bases between them. Including the terminal cysteine and phenylalanine, the CDR3 comprises 16 residues. The retained sequence is limited to the CDR3, 48 bases, with the frame set at the first base. The TCR sequence derives from a human donor with aplastic anemia. The material sequenced was sorted CD4+, CD8+, or CD8+CD57+ T cells (not recorded which) from PBMCs. The chain is made from TRBV24-1 and TRBJ2-3; no D gene is confidently identified. Read as DNA, the sequence is TGTGCCACCAGTGATTTGACCAGCAGCAGCACAGATACGCAGTATTTT. This codes for CATSDLTSSSTDTQYF.